The rows below give T cell receptor beta chains drawn from one sample of a study of shared clonotypes between healthy human individuals. Sequenced by immunoSEQ multiplex PCR; TCRdb stores in-frame clones only, minus some. This sample carries some 650,000 clones, almost 97% of them seen once, and the ten largest clones take about 0.06%. The sample consisted of naive CD4+ T cells sorted from blood. These receptors were taken from a young woman in good health. The CDR3 runs from the conserved cysteine through the conserved F or W. Each record gives: V gene, D gene, clone size, J gene, CDR3 protein, CDR3 DNA. The D gene is left open where the match is weak. Clone size, where shown, is once, few, many, or a class for clones that have expanded.

TRBV27	-	-	TRBJ2-3	CASSLGHTQYF	TGTGCCAGCAGTTTGGGTCATACGCAGTATTTT
TRBV28	-	once	TRBJ2-7	CASSLSFRGKLGEQYF	TGTGCCAGCAGTTTATCCTTCCGGGGGAAGTTGGGCGAGCAGTACTTC
TRBV18	TRBD2	once	TRBJ2-7	CASSPTGTKDEQYF	TGTGCCAGCTCACCTACCGGGACTAAGGACGAGCAGTACTTC
TRBV27	-	-	TRBJ2-5	CASRPHHRENIQETQYF	TGTGCCAGCAGGCCCCACCACAGGGAGAATATCCAAGAGACCCAGTACTTC
TRBV6-5	TRBD2	-	TRBJ2-3	CASSQREGGGDTQYF	TGTGCCAGCAGTCAGCGGGAGGGAGGTGGGGATACGCAGTATTTT
TRBV7-2	-	-	TRBJ1-5	CASSLEERGEGNQPQHF	TGTGCCAGCAGCTTAGAGGAGAGGGGGGAGGGCAATCAGCCCCAGCATTTT
TRBV28	-	-	TRBJ1-1	CASSSNLNTEAFF	TGTGCCAGCAGTTCTAACTTGAACACTGAAGCTTTCTTT
TRBV5-1	TRBD1	-	TRBJ1-2	CASSLLTGGYGYTF	TGCGCCAGCAGCCTTCTGACAGGGGGTTATGGCTACACCTTC
TRBV11-1	-	-	TRBJ1-1	CASSFGGHTEAFF	TGTGCCAGCAGCTTTGGGGGACACACTGAAGCTTTCTTT
TRBV4-1	-	once	TRBJ2-3	CASSRHRARSTDTQYF	TGCGCCAGCAGCCGCCATAGGGCTAGATCGACAGATACGCAGTATTTT
TRBV5-1	-	-	TRBJ2-1	CASSRTDTTAHNEQFF	TGCGCCAGCAGCAGGACCGACACGACAGCACACAATGAGCAGTTCTTC
TRBV7-8	-	-	TRBJ1-5	CASSQLSNQPQHF	TGTGCCAGCAGTCAACTTAGCAATCAGCCCCAGCATTTT
TRBV5-4	-	once	TRBJ2-3	CASSLAGMRGLLTDTQYF	TGTGCCAGCAGCTTGGCGGGTATGCGCGGACTACTCACAGATACGCAGTATTTT
TRBV5-1	TRBD2	-	TRBJ2-2	CASRPREGPPNTGELFF	TGCGCCAGCAGGCCTCGGGAGGGCCCCCCGAACACCGGGGAGCTGTTTTTT
TRBV6-1	-	-	TRBJ2-2	CASSVLGDTGELFF	TGTGCCAGCAGTGTCCTAGGAGATACCGGGGAGCTGTTTTTT
TRBV1	-	-	TRBJ2-1	CTSSSPGLEDNNEQFF	TGCACCAGCAGCAGTCCGGGACTGGAAGATAACAATGAGCAGTTCTTC
TRBV2	-	-	TRBJ1-3	CASSELASGNTIYF	TGTGCCAGCAGTGAATTGGCCTCTGGAAACACCATATATTTT
TRBV7-2	-	-	TRBJ1-1	CASSFMGAAAFF	TGTGCCAGCAGCTTTATGGGTGCAGCCGCTTTCTTT
TRBV6-1	TRBD2	-	TRBJ2-7	CASRLGSREGEQYF	TGTGCCAGCAGATTGGGTTCGAGGGAGGGCGAGCAGTACTTC
TRBV5-1	-	-	TRBJ2-2	CASRVEFNTGELFF	TGCGCCAGCAGGGTAGAATTTAACACCGGGGAGCTGTTTTTT
TRBV6-1	-	-	TRBJ1-2	CASGKTEAPRGGYTF	TGTGCCAGCGGAAAGACGGAGGCCCCTAGGGGCGGCTACACCTTC
TRBV10-3	-	-	TRBJ2-1	CAISEGGPKTNSYNEQFF	TGTGCCATCAGTGAAGGGGGACCGAAAACTAACTCCTACAATGAGCAGTTCTTC
TRBV5-4	TRBD1	-	TRBJ2-7	CASSPGRTGVAYEQYF	TGTGCCAGCAGCCCCGGTCGGACAGGGGTTGCCTACGAGCAGTACTTC
TRBV28	-	-	TRBJ2-3	CASSSSGQLPEFDTQYF	TGTGCCAGCAGCAGCTCCGGACAGCTACCCGAGTTTGATACGCAGTATTTT
TRBV28	-	few	TRBJ2-7	CASSLTNSYEQYF	TGTGCCAGCAGTTTAACCAACTCCTACGAGCAGTACTTC
TRBV28	TRBD2	-	TRBJ2-7	CASSSGGSEQYF	TGTGCCAGCAGTTCGGGGGGGAGCGAGCAGTACTTC